This T cell receptor beta chain was captured by sequencing in a study of early T cells in non-severe SARS-CoV-2 infection. Per the germline V gene, CDR1 is MNHNS and CDR2 is SASEGT. Trimming took 7 bases from V and 0 from J, leaving 13 bases between them. The CDR3 contains 14 residues. Unique molecular identifiers (one per individual cDNA molecule) were attached. Using its own MiXCR run on the 5' RACE reads, TCRdb lists one record per CDR3 protein. The table includes under 85,000 distinct CDR3 sequences, around 13% detected once. The sample holds a few counts of this clonotype. The source material was whole blood, sampled at baseline. The receptor comes from an adult who was a healthcare worker with PCR-confirmed SARS-CoV-2 infection or an uninfected control (not recorded which). This chain joins TRBV6-1 and TRBJ2-7; no reliable D call. The CDR3 DNA reads as TGTGCCAGCAAGGACCGGACCACCTCCTACGAGCAGTACTTC. It is translated as CASKDRTTSYEQYF.